A selection of T cell receptor beta chains follows, all from one sample in a study of CD8 T cells in ankylosing spondylitis. TCRdb independently ran MiXCR on the 5' RACE reads; one entry per CDR3 protein. The sample consists of more than 150,000 distinct CDR3 sequences, under 15% of them appearing once. The specimen was blood, either unsorted or a sorted T cell fraction (not recorded which). The receptors derive from a female donor with ankylosing spondylitis or in good health (not recorded which). The CDR3 runs from the conserved cysteine through the conserved F or W. A D gene is named only where the DNA matches it firmly. The size field is filled for only some rows; it gives once, few, many or a size class.

V gene	CDR3 length	J gene	D gene	clone size	CDR3 DNA	CDR3 protein
TRBV5-1	20	TRBJ2-2	TRBD2	many	TGCGCCAGCAGCTTGGACGGCTCTAGCGGGAGGGCCCAAAACACCGGGGAGCTGTTTTTT	CASSLDGSSGRAQNTGELFF
TRBV4-1	16	TRBJ2-2	.	few	TGCGCCAGCAGCCCATCTCCCGACGGGAACACCGGGGAGCTGTTTTTT	CASSPSPDGNTGELFF
TRBV10-3	17	TRBJ2-5	TRBD1	many	TGTGCCATCAGTGATACACGGGACAGGGGAGGTCAAGAGACCCAGTACTTC	CAISDTRDRGGQETQYF
TRBV27	13	TRBJ1-2	.	many	TGTGCCAGCAGTTTAAAGGGGCTGTATGGCTACACCTTC	CASSLKGLYGYTF
TRBV20-1	12	TRBJ1-2	TRBD1	many	TGCAGTGGCACGACCGGACAGGGTGACTACACCTTC	CSGTTGQGDYTF
TRBV7-6	17	TRBJ2-7	TRBD2	many	TGTGCCAGCAGCTTAGGGACTAGCGGAGAAGCAACCTACGAGCAGTACTTC	CASSLGTSGEATYEQYF
TRBV27	13	TRBJ2-1	.	many	TGTGCCAGTTCGGACTGGGTTTACAATGAGCAGTTCTTC	CASSDWVYNEQFF
TRBV28	12	TRBJ1-6	.	many	TGTGCCAGCAGTTTAATAGACTCACCCCTCCACTTT	CASSLIDSPLHF
TRBV15	16	TRBJ2-3	TRBD1	many	TGTGCCACCAGCAGAGGATACAGGGGGCGGGCAGATACGCAGTATTTT	CATSRGYRGRADTQYF
TRBV27	14	TRBJ1-1	.	.	TGTGCCACGGCTAGGGGGGGTGTAGGGACTGAAGCTTTCTTT	CATARGGVGTEAFF
TRBV5-1	14	TRBJ2-2	TRBD2	many	TGCGCCAGCAGCCGGGATAGCGGGTCCGGGGAGCTGTTTTTT	CASSRDSGSGELFF
TRBV28	15	TRBJ1-5	.	many	TGTGCCAGCGTCCACCCCGGGGGCTCGGGTCAGCCCCAGCATTTT	CASVHPGGSGQPQHF
TRBV28	14	TRBJ2-7	.	once	TGTGCCAGCAGTGACCTGAGGGGAACCTACGAGCAGTACTTC	CASSDLRGTYEQYF
TRBV9	16	TRBJ2-1	.	many	TGTGCCAGCATAAAACGGGAGTCATACCCCTACAATGAGCAGTTCTTC	CASIKRESYPYNEQFF
TRBV11-2	14	TRBJ2-1	.	many	TGTGCCAGCAGCTTATCTAGTTTTTCGGATGAGCAGTTCTTC	CASSLSSFSDEQFF
TRBV20-1	13	TRBJ2-3	.	many	TGCAGTGCAGACCTCCTGCGGTCTGATACGCAGTATTTT	CSADLLRSDTQYF
TRBV5-1	15	TRBJ2-7	TRBD2	many	TGCGCCAGCAGTTCCACTAGCGAGCCTTTTTACGAGCAGTACTTC	CASSSTSEPFYEQYF
TRBV20-1	15	TRBJ2-3	TRBD2	few	TGCAGTGCGGACGGCGTAGCGGGGTATCCAGATACGCAGTATTTT	CSADGVAGYPDTQYF
TRBV20-1	15	TRBJ1-1	.	few	TGCAGTGCTAGAGATAAGAGGGGGTCGAACACTGAAGCTTTCTTT	CSARDKRGSNTEAFF
TRBV5-1	14	TRBJ2-7	TRBD2	many	TGCGCCAGCAGCTTGGCCGGGACTAGCCCCGAGCAGTACTTC	CASSLAGTSPEQYF
TRBV18	15	TRBJ1-1	TRBD1	.	TGTGCCAGCTCACCGGCCGGACAGGGTGGAACTGAAGCTTTCTTT	CASSPAGQGGTEAFF
TRBV7-9	14	TRBJ1-2	.	.	TGTGCCAGCAGCTTAGCCGGACAAACCTATGGCTACACCTTC	CASSLAGQTYGYTF
TRBV12-3/TRBV12-4	12	TRBJ1-2	.	many	TGTGCCAGCAGCAGGGACGTCTATGGCTACACCTTC	CASSRDVYGYTF
TRBV6-5	13	TRBJ1-4	.	many	TGTGCCAGCAGTTCCAGGGTTAATGAAAAACTGTTTTTT	CASSSRVNEKLFF
TRBV5-1	17	TRBJ2-4	.	few	TGCGCCAGCAGCTTGGGGTCGCGGGGAGACGGCAAAAACATTCAGTACTTC	CASSLGSRGDGKNIQYF
TRBV7-2	15	TRBJ2-1	.	many	TGTGCCAGCAGCTTGATGAGCGGGTCTTACAATGAGCAGTTCTTC	CASSLMSGSYNEQFF